These T cell receptor beta chains were read from a single sample in a study of Graves' ophthalmopathy and Graves' hyperthyroidism. TCRdb re-called the multiplex PCR reads with MiXCR, one entry per CDR3 protein. Here the sample spans about 620,000 distinct CDR3 sequences, 20% to 25% being singletons. The sample consisted of peripheral blood. The receptor source for this set is a woman aged 18-29 years with stable Graves' hyperthyroidism. Some clones in this sample may be carry-over from other donors' samples. CDR3s include the opening cysteine and the closing phenylalanine or tryptophan.

v_gene,CDR3aa
TRBV12-3/TRBV12-4,CASVSGGRGGYTF
TRBV4-2,CASSPHGTSGIETQYF
TRBV13,CASSPMRSLNTGELLF
TRBV3-1,CASSQFRLNTGELFF
TRBV20-1,CSGDRSVQETQYF
TRBV6-1,CASSPSVDRETLHF
TRBV16,CASSQWALLLAKNIQYF
TRBV5-1,CASSQPSGTGGYEQYF
TRBV25-1,CASSEFGQETQYF
TRBV9,CASSPFTGNTIYF
TRBV12-3/TRBV12-4,CASSLDPAGEQYF
TRBV7-3,CASSSLQSTGELFF
TRBV6-2/TRBV6-3,CASSWDRGSGNQPQHF
TRBV6-5,CASSSGHRQEYGYTF
TRBV6-1,CASSEAGTGVYEQYF
TRBV6-1,CASSDRVTDTEAFF
TRBV6-2/TRBV6-3,CASSYIQETQYF
TRBV6-2/TRBV6-3,CASSYSRTDPPYEQYF
TRBV27,CASSHGTGGLYEQYF
TRBV6-1,CASSEGGLRNQPQHF
TRBV2,CASSEAAYGYTF
TRBV3-1,CASRASSGRASYYEQYF
TRBV5-1,CASSLTTSNTEAFF
TRBV6-6,CASGDPRDRGVGEQYF
TRBV6-5,CASSYQIYYEQYF
TRBV7-8,CASSLMGGPFYGYTF
TRBV7-9,CASSLAQEQYF
TRBV6-2/TRBV6-3,CASSLPVLAGGLTDTQYF
TRBV7-9,CASSLSAGVNEQYF
TRBV7-8,CASSLGQPNYGYTF
TRBV29-1,CSVGDRVPTGELFF
TRBV6-1,CASSEPDRYTEAFF
TRBV6-1,CASSEKQGDKWDYTF
TRBV2,CASRYANTEAFF
TRBV7-7,CASSQDRRTGELFF
TRBV28,CASRPTGTPSYEQYF
TRBV27,CASSLTAGTTSYEQYF
TRBV28,CASRQILDFDGYTF
TRBV9,CASSVPRDGANYGYTF
TRBV6-2/TRBV6-3,CASSFGHTKETQYF
TRBV7-2,CASSLGQGVNYGYTF
TRBV12-3/TRBV12-4,CASSWGQVSYGYTF
TRBV20-1,CSARDLRWVQETQYF
TRBV9,CASSSVEGNSPLHF
TRBV19,CASSYTLHNYGYTF
TRBV19,CASSIETGDTEAFF
TRBV19,CASSPLPSSSYEQYF
TRBV5-1,CASSLELVGQGAAEQFF
TRBV7-2,CASSLWGASTDEQYF
TRBV29-1,CSVEDLRGVIMNTEAFF
TRBV9,CASSVHDRVNTGELFF
TRBV6-1,CASRDRGATEAFF
TRBV20-1,CGQTSGGAETQYF
TRBV27,CASSEGIEVVTQYF